The rows below give T cell receptor beta chains drawn from one sample of a study of cytomegalovirus exposure and HLA in healthy donors. The table came from immunoSEQ multiplex PCR; TCRdb's copy has only in-frame clones and leaves some out. Of 140,000 to 150,000 clones in the sample, nearly 80% are singletons; the top ten hold 3%. Material for sequencing was PBMCs. These receptors were collected from a middle-aged man in good health and CMV-seropositive. The CDR3 runs from the conserved cysteine through the conserved F or W. A D gene is named only where the DNA matches it firmly. Size tells how often a clone was seen (once, few, many) or the class of an expanded clone, and some rows leave it out.

J: TRBJ2-7
size: NA
V: TRBV5-1
D: TRBD2
DNA: TGCGCCAGCAGCCCCGTTGGTAGCGGGATACACGAGCAGTACTTC
CDR3: CASSPVGSGIHEQYF

J: TRBJ2-3
size: NA
V: TRBV19
D: NA
DNA: TGTGCCAGTAGTCTGCGTTCGCCCACAGATACGCAGTATTTT
CDR3: CASSLRSPTDTQYF

J: TRBJ1-2
size: NA
V: TRBV15
D: NA
DNA: TGTGCCACCAGCAGAGGGGGAGGGTATGGCTACACCTTC
CDR3: CATSRGGGYGYTF

J: TRBJ2-1
size: NA
V: TRBV11-3
D: TRBD1
DNA: TGTGCCAGCAGCCAGGGACAGGGGACCTACAATGAGCAGTTCTTC
CDR3: CASSQGQGTYNEQFF

J: TRBJ1-5
size: NA
V: TRBV27
D: TRBD1
DNA: TGTGCCAGCAGTACACGACAGGGGTCTGGCAATCAGCCCCAGCATTTT
CDR3: CASSTRQGSGNQPQHF

J: TRBJ2-7
size: NA
V: TRBV12-1
D: NA
DNA: TGTGCCAGCAGCGCCGGGTGGCCCGACCCAGCGGGAGGGGCGTCCTACGAGCAGTACTTC
CDR3: CASSAGWPDPAGGASYEQYF

J: TRBJ2-7
size: NA
V: TRBV28
D: TRBD1
DNA: TGTGCCAGCACTCTCGGGGACAGGCGAACCTACGAGCAGTACTTC
CDR3: CASTLGDRRTYEQYF

J: TRBJ2-1
size: NA
V: TRBV19
D: NA
DNA: TGTGCCAGTAGTCGTACTAGCTCGGGTGAGCAGTTCTTC
CDR3: CASSRTSSGEQFF

J: TRBJ1-2
size: NA
V: TRBV19
D: NA
DNA: TGTGCCAGTAGTATAGTTGGCGGAGCCGCTGGTGGCTACACCTTC
CDR3: CASSIVGGAAGGYTF

J: TRBJ2-3
size: few
V: TRBV2
D: NA
DNA: TGTGCCAGCAGGGCGTTAGCGGACACAGATACGCAGTATTTT
CDR3: CASRALADTDTQYF